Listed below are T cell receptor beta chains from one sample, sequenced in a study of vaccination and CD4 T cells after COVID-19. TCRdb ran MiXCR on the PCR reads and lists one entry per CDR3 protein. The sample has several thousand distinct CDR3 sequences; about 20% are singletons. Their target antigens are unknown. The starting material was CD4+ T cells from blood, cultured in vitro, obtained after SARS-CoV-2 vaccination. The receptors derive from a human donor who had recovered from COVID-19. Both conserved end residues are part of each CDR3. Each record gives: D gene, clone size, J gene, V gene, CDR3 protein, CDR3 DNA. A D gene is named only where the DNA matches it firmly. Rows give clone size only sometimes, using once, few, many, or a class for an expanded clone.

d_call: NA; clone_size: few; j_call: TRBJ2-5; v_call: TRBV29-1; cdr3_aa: CSGTPGYQETQYF; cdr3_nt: TGCAGCGGAACGCCAGGGTACCAAGAGACCCAGTACTTC
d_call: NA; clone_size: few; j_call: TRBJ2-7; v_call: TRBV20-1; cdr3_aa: CSARARALLTYEQYF; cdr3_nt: TGCAGTGCTAGAGCACGGGCCTTACTTACCTACGAGCAGTACTTC
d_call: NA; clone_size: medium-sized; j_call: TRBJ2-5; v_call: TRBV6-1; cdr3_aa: CASRTTGTAYQETQYF; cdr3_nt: TGTGCCAGCAGGACGACCGGGACCGCGTACCAAGAGACCCAGTACTTC
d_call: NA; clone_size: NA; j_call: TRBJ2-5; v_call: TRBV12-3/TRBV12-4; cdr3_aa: CASSLRGARGETQYF; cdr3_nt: TGTGCCAGCAGTTTACGTGGGGCCCGAGGAGAGACCCAGTACTTC
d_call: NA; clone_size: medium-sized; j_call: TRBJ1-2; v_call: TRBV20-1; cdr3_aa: CSASTPGIDYGYTF; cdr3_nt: TGCAGTGCTAGCACACCGGGAATCGACTATGGCTACACCTTC
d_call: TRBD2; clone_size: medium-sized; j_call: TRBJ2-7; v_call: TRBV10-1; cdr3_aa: CASSRSPGGDEQYF; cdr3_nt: TGCGCCAGCAGCCGATCCCCGGGAGGAGACGAGCAGTACTTC
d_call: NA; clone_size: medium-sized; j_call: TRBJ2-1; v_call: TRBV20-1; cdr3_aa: CSPLQYEQFF; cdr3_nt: TGCAGCCCGCTCCAATATGAGCAGTTCTTC
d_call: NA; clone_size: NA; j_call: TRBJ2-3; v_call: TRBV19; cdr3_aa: CASARAIAASDTQYF; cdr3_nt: TGTGCCAGTGCACGAGCGATTGCGGCTTCGGATACGCAGTATTTT
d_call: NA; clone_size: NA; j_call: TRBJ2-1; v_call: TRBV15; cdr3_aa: CATSRAGGEQFF; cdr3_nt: TGTGCCACCAGCAGAGCGGGCGGGGAGCAGTTCTTC
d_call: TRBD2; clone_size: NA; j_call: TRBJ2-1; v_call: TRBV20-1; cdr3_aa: CSASFSGRINEQFF; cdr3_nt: TGCAGTGCTAGCTTTAGCGGGAGGATTAATGAGCAGTTCTTC
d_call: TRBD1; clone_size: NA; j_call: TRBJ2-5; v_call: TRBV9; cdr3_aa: CASSVGGGTGGSETQYF; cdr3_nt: TGTGCCAGCAGCGTAGGGGGAGGGACAGGGGGTTCAGAGACCCAGTACTTC
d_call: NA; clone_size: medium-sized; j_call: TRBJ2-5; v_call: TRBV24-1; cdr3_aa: CATSRNTPRDQETQYF; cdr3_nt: TGTGCCACCAGCAGAAACACCCCCAGGGACCAAGAGACCCAGTACTTC
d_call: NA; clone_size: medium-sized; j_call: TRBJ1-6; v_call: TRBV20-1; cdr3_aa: CSAMRTPNSPLHF; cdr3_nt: TGCAGTGCTATGCGCACTCCGAATTCACCCCTCCACTTT
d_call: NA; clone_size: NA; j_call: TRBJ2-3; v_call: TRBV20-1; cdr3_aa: CSARIVDQPGPTDTQYF; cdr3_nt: TGCAGTGCTCGGATCGTGGACCAACCGGGCCCGACAGATACGCAGTATTTT
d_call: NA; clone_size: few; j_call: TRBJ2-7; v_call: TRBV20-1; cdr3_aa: CSALLGSRVGEQYF; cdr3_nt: TGCAGTGCCCTTCTTGGGAGCCGGGTGGGGGAGCAGTACTTC
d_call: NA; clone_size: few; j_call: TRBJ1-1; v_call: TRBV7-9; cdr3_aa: CASSFNPGFEGTEAFF; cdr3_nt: TGTGCCAGCAGCTTTAATCCAGGGTTTGAGGGCACTGAAGCTTTCTTT
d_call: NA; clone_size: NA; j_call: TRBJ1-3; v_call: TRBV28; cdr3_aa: CASSPGPYSGNTIYF; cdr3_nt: TGTGCCAGCAGCCCAGGGCCCTACTCTGGAAACACCATATATTTT
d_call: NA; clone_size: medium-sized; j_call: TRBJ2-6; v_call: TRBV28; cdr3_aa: CASSPPRGANVLTF; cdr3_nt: TGTGCCAGCAGCCCTCCACGTGGGGCCAACGTCCTGACTTTC
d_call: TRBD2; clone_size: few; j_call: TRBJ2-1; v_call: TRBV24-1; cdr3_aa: CATSPGTSGRTNEQFF; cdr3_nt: TGTGCCACCAGTCCTGGGACTAGCGGGAGGACCAATGAGCAGTTCTTC
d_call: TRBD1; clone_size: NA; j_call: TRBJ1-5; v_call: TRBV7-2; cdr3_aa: CASSRQGSNQPQHF; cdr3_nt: TGTGCCAGCAGCAGACAGGGGAGCAATCAGCCCCAGCATTTT
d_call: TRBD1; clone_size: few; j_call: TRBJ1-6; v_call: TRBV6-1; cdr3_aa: CASSGQGFTLHF; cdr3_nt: TGTGCCAGCAGTGGACAGGGGTTTACCCTCCACTTT
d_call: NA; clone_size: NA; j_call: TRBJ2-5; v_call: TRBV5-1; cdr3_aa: CASSLEGSTQETQYF; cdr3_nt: TGCGCCAGCAGCTTGGAGGGTAGTACCCAAGAGACCCAGTACTTC